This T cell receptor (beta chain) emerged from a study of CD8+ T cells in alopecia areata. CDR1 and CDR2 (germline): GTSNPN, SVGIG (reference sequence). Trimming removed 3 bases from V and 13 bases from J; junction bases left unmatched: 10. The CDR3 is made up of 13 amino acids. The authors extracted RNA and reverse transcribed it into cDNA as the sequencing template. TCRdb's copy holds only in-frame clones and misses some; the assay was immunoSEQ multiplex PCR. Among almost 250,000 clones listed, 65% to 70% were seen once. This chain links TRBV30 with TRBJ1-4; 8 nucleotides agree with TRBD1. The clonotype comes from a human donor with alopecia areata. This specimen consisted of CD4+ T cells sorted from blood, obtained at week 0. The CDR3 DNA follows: TGTGCCTGGAGAGGACAGGGTGTGGGAGTACTGTTTTTT. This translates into CAWRGQGVGVLFF.